A single sample gave rise to the 10 T cell receptor beta chains below, sequenced in a study of blood T cell repertoires in COVID-19. Only in-frame clones appear in the TCRdb table, and some are missing; sequencing was by immunoSEQ multiplex PCR. The sample yields over 80,000 clones, over 70% seen once. Sequencing used peripheral blood. Receptors originate from a woman in her forties or fifties with acute or convalescent COVID-19.

This clone occurred once. The chain employs TRBV19 and TRBJ2-5; TRBD1 might be the D (6 bases). CDR3 size: 16 residues. Per germline, CDR1 LNHDA and CDR2 SQIVND (reference sequence). V lost 5 bases, J lost 5 bases, and 21 bases lay in between. In nucleotides, the CDR3 is TGTGCCAGTAGTCGGGGATCAGGGGCAGACGGGGAGACCCAGTACTTC. Its protein is CASSRGSGADGETQYF.

This chain connects TRBV24-1 to TRBJ2-2; TRBD2 aligns across 7 bases. Germline CDR1 is KGHDR and CDR2 is SFDVKD. This CDR3 contains 14 residues. After removal of 8 bases from V and 4 bases from J, the junction contained 6 bases not matched to a gene. The DNA of the CDR3 is TGTGCCACCATACAGTCGGGGGGCACCGGGGAGCTGTTTTTT. Amino acids: CATIQSGGTGELFF.

This clone occurred once. The chain uses TRBV5-1 and TRBJ1-1, with D uncertain. The length of the CDR3 is 13 residues. Trimming pared 2 bases from V and 0 bases from J, leaving 5 bases between. Germline values: CDR1 SGHRS, CDR2 YFSETQ. The CDR3 is CASSFAVNTEAFF. The CDR3 nucleotides are TGCGCCAGCAGCTTTGCGGTGAACACTGAAGCTTTCTTT.

DNA of the CDR3: TGTGCCAGCTCAGCGACAGGGTTGTCCGGGGAGCTGTTTTTT. Protein sequence: CASSATGLSGELFF. This sequence joins TRBV18 and TRBJ2-2; 7 bases align to TRBD1. Looked up from germline, CDR1 is KGHSH and CDR2 is LQKENI. J lost 6 bases, V lost 5 bases, and 6 bases had no gene match. The CDR3 is 14 amino acids.

This clone was picked up one time. The chain combines TRBV15 with TRBJ1-1, with D tentatively TRBD1 (5 bases). Trimming took off 0 bases at V and 0 bases at J, with 14 bases between the two ends. The CDR3 consists of 17 residues. Germline V gene lookup returns CDR1 LNHNV and CDR2 YYDKDF (reference sequence). The DNA of the CDR3 is TGTGCCACCAGCAGAGATCCACCACGGGGGGTGAACACTGAAGCTTTCTTT. Protein product: CATSRDPPRGVNTEAFF.

The chain couples TRBV6-5 to TRBJ1-1, with a tentative D call TRBD1 (5 bases). CDR1 and CDR2 from the germline V gene are MNHEY and SVGAGI. Trimming left V 6 bases short and J 8 bases short, with 10 bases between. This CDR3 contains 11 residues. CDR3 amino acids: CASSFGGEAFF. The CDR3 DNA reads TGTGCCAGCAGCTTTGGGGGGGAAGCTTTCTTT.

The chain uses TRBV6-5 and TRBJ2-2; D is unresolved. The ends were cut back, 2 bases at V and 4 bases at J, with 8 bases in the middle. The CDR3 length is 14 residues. Per the germline V gene, CDR1 is MNHEY and CDR2 is SVGAGI. CDR3 residues: CASSYEAATGELFF. CDR3 DNA: TGTGCCAGCAGTTACGAGGCAGCCACCGGGGAGCTGTTTTTT.

The gene calls are TRBV4-2 and TRBJ2-7; 9 nucleotides align to TRBD2. The germline CDR1 and CDR2 sequences are LGHNA and YNFKEQ. V shed 2 bases and J 2 bases; nucleotides not matched to a gene: 4. This CDR3 has 15 amino acids. The CDR3 DNA sequence: TGTGCCAGCAGCCAAACCTTAGCGGGGGCCTACGAGCAGTACTTC. This gives the protein CASSQTLAGAYEQYF.

The chain employs TRBV5-5 and TRBJ1-2; 9 nucleotides agree with TRBD1. Per germline, CDR1 SGHKS and CDR2 YYEKEE (reference sequence). V was pared by 2 bases and J by 7 bases, with 9 bases of the junction left unmatched. The CDR3 is made up of 15 amino acids. CDR3 bases: TGTGCCAGCAGCTTCCAAGACAGGGGGAAAGGTGGCTACACCTTC. This gives the protein CASSFQDRGKGGYTF.

The V gene is TRBV13, the J gene TRBJ1-5; 12 bases fit TRBD1. J lost 6 bases, V lost 0 bases, and 3 bases had no gene match. CDR1 is PRHDT and CDR2 is FYEKMQ in the germline V gene (reference sequence). There are 16 residues in the CDR3. CDR3: CASSLGGQGAGQPQHF. The DNA of the CDR3 is TGTGCCAGCAGCTTAGGGGGACAGGGGGCAGGTCAGCCCCAGCATTTT.